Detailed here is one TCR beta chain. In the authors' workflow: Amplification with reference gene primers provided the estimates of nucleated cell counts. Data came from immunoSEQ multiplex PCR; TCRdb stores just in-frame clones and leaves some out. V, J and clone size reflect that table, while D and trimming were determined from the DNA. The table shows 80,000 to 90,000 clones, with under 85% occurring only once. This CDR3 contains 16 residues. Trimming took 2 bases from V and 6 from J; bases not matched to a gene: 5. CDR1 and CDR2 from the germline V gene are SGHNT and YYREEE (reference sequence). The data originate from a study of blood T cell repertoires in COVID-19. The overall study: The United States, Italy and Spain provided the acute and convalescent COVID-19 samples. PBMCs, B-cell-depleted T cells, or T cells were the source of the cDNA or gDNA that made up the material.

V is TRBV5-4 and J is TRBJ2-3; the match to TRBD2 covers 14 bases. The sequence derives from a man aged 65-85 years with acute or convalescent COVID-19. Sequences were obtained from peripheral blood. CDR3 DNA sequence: TGTGCCAGCAGCTTAGGGACTAGCGGGGGCGGGGATACGCAGTATTTT. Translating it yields CASSLGTSGGGDTQYF.